The rows below give T cell receptor beta chains drawn from one sample of a study of T-cell reconstitution after alpha-beta-depleted transplantation in children. TCRdb itself ran the PCR reads through MiXCR, one entry per CDR3 protein. The profile shows hundreds of thousands of distinct CDR3 sequences, over 10% of them singletons. The specimen comprised PBMCs, sampled before TCRalphabeta/CD19-depleted stem cell transplant. Receptors originate from a girl aged 2-10 years with congenital amegakaryocytic thrombocytopenia, due to receive a stem cell transplant. Each CDR3 is given with its conserved first and last residue. D genes are given only for firm matches. The size field is filled for only some rows; it gives once, few, many or a size class.

j_call v_call d_call clone_size cdr3_aa cdr3_nt
TRBJ2-5 TRBV20-1 - once CSAGRATAYLETQYF TGCAGTGCGGGGAGAGCGACAGCCTACCTAGAGACCCAGTACTTC
TRBJ2-5 TRBV7-2 - many CASSLARTSETQYF TGTGCCAGCAGCTTAGCCCGGACATCAGAGACCCAGTACTTC
TRBJ2-7 TRBV20-1 TRBD2 many CSASVGAGVSYEQYF TGCAGTGCTAGTGTTGGCGCGGGAGTTAGCTACGAGCAGTACTTC
TRBJ2-5 TRBV28 TRBD2 many CASSFFGLAEETQYF TGTGCCAGCAGTTTTTTCGGACTAGCGGAAGAGACCCAGTACTTC
TRBJ2-7 TRBV20-1 - many CSARDGGYEQYF TGCAGTGCTAGAGATGGGGGCTACGAGCAGTACTTC
TRBJ2-2 TRBV29-1 - - CSERRVASPDTGELFF TGCAGCGAGAGGAGGGTGGCCTCCCCGGACACCGGGGAGCTGTTTTTT
TRBJ1-2 TRBV12-3/TRBV12-4 - many CASRAGSHNYGYTF TGTGCCAGCAGAGCAGGGTCCCATAACTATGGCTACACCTTC
TRBJ2-7 TRBV28 - many CASSLQGNEQYF TGTGCCAGCAGTTTACAGGGAAACGAGCAGTACTTC
TRBJ2-1 TRBV11-2 - few CASSYRAMSYNEQFF TGTGCCAGCAGCTACAGGGCTATGAGCTACAATGAGCAGTTCTTC
TRBJ2-7 TRBV14 - - CASSQYYGRTKVPEQYF TGTGCCAGCAGCCAATACTATGGTCGGACTAAAGTCCCCGAGCAGTACTTC
TRBJ2-3 TRBV7-3 TRBD2 few CASSPGTRADTQYF TGTGCCAGCAGCCCCGGGACTAGGGCAGATACGCAGTATTTT
TRBJ2-3 TRBV29-1 - many CSAALGLGTQYF TGCAGCGCCGCACTAGGTTTGGGTACGCAGTATTTT
TRBJ2-3 TRBV29-1 TRBD1 - CSARQGKGTDTQYF TGCAGCGCCCGACAGGGGAAAGGAACAGATACGCAGTATTTT
TRBJ2-1 TRBV20-1 - many CSASKRNKNNEQFF TGCAGTGCTAGTAAGCGGAACAAAAACAATGAGCAGTTCTTC
TRBJ2-3 TRBV4-1 - few CASSQGRRTDTQYF TGCGCCAGCAGCCAAGGCCGCCGGACAGATACGCAGTATTTT
TRBJ2-5 TRBV6-1 TRBD2 - CASSGTSGSETQYF TGTGCCAGCAGCGGGACTAGCGGGAGTGAGACCCAGTACTTC
TRBJ2-1 TRBV29-1 TRBD2 - CSVEEGGGGNEQFF TGCAGCGTTGAAGAGGGCGGCGGGGGTAATGAGCAGTTCTTC
TRBJ1-5 TRBV20-1 - many CSASLDVSNQPQHF TGCAGTGCTAGTTTGGACGTTAGCAATCAGCCCCAGCATTTT
TRBJ2-1 TRBV6-2/TRBV6-3 TRBD2 many CASSQLAGEKEQFF TGTGCCAGCAGCCAACTAGCGGGAGAGAAGGAGCAGTTCTTC
TRBJ1-3 TRBV24-1 TRBD1 many CATSDRGQGTGGNTIYF TGTGCCACCAGTGATCGTGGACAGGGTACGGGAGGAAACACCATATATTTT
TRBJ2-1 TRBV4-1 - - CASSPPGSASYNEQFF TGCGCCAGCAGCCCACCAGGTAGTGCTTCCTACAATGAGCAGTTCTTC
TRBJ2-1 TRBV20-1 - many CSAREFYEQFF TGCAGTGCTAGAGAGTTCTATGAGCAGTTCTTC
TRBJ1-1 TRBV7-8 - - CASSAPRGRVRGTEAFF TGTGCCAGCAGCGCTCCTCGGGGCAGGGTTCGGGGCACTGAAGCTTTCTTT
TRBJ1-2 TRBV19 - few CASSPELGNGYTF TGTGCCAGTAGTCCCGAGCTTGGGAATGGCTACACCTTC
TRBJ2-1 TRBV7-9 TRBD1 many CASRQGQGAFNEQFF TGTGCCAGCAGACAGGGACAGGGGGCCTTCAATGAGCAGTTCTTC
TRBJ1-1 TRBV9 - few CASSVGPTGWTEAFF TGTGCCAGCAGCGTCGGGCCAACAGGGTGGACTGAAGCTTTCTTT
TRBJ2-1 TRBV5-1 - many CASSLGGPFNEQFF TGCGCCAGCAGCTTAGGGGGGCCTTTCAATGAGCAGTTCTTC
TRBJ2-7 TRBV5-1 - many CASSLSRGHYEQYF TGCGCCAGCAGCTTGAGTCGGGGTCACTACGAGCAGTACTTC
TRBJ2-7 TRBV28 TRBD2 many CASSFGLAGGPRSYEQYF TGTGCCAGCAGTTTTGGTCTAGCGGGAGGGCCTCGGTCCTACGAGCAGTACTTC
TRBJ2-7 TRBV27 - few CASSPYTKAYEQYF TGTGCCAGCAGTCCCTACACGAAAGCCTACGAGCAGTACTTC
TRBJ2-4 TRBV20-1 - many CSARISHLAKNIQYF TGCAGTGCTAGAATTTCTCATCTAGCCAAAAACATTCAGTACTTC
TRBJ2-1 TRBV20-1 - many CSARDRGVSRVKKAYNEQFF TGCAGTGCTAGAGATCGCGGGGTCTCTCGGGTAAAAAAAGCTTACAATGAGCAGTTCTTC
TRBJ2-1 TRBV5-1 - many CASSLTRNEQFF TGCGCCAGCAGCTTGACGAGGAATGAGCAGTTCTTC
TRBJ2-1 TRBV5-1 - - CASSLVGGYLLDEQFF TGCGCCAGCAGCTTGGTCGGTGGCTACCTTTTAGATGAGCAGTTCTTC
TRBJ2-3 TRBV20-1 - - CSARDWGDARRSTDTQYF TGCAGTGCTAGAGATTGGGGAGACGCGCGGAGAAGCACAGATACGCAGTATTTT
TRBJ2-5 TRBV7-6 - few CASSLGVRPGETQYF TGTGCCAGCAGCTTAGGGGTGCGGCCGGGAGAGACCCAGTACTTC
TRBJ1-2 TRBV20-1 - - CSASKSSEGWDGYTF TGCAGTGCTAGCAAGTCGTCGGAGGGGTGGGATGGCTACACCTTC
TRBJ1-2 TRBV30 TRBD1 - CAWSVRGTAHNYGYTF TGTGCCTGGAGTGTACGGGGGACAGCCCATAACTATGGCTACACCTTC
TRBJ1-1 TRBV20-1 - few CSAGQLLNTEAFF TGCAGTGCCGGACAGTTATTGAACACTGAAGCTTTCTTT